This TCR beta chain was recovered during a study of high-grade serous ovarian cancer treatment subgroups. TCRdb's copy holds only in-frame clones and misses some; the assay was immunoSEQ multiplex PCR. The repertoire holds more than 7,500 clones, with about 66% as singletons. Losses at the gene ends were 6 bases for V and 3 bases for J; bases not matched to a gene: 3. The CDR3 consists of 13 residues. Germline CDR1 reads MNHEY; CDR2 reads SMNVEV (reference sequence). The tumor samples were collected prior to definitive surgery or chemotherapy. The source of this sequence is a human donor with high-grade serous ovarian cancer. The rearrangement links TRBV27 to TRBJ1-2; 8 positions match TRBD1. Sequences were obtained from tumor tissue. CDR3 amino acids: CASSQGQDYGYTF. For the CDR3, the DNA is TGTGCCAGCAGCCAGGGACAGGACTATGGCTACACCTTC.